This T cell receptor (beta chain) was documented in a study of siplizumab effects on memory and regulatory T cells. CDR1 is KGHSH, CDR2 LQKENI, per germline. This CDR3 has 14 residues. The V end was cut by 4 bases, the J end by 12 bases, with 16 bases between. This table comes from immunoSEQ multiplex PCR, and its TCRdb copy is limited to in-frame clones, with some not included. Of more than 85,000 clones listed, just over 90% were seen once; the top ten hold more than 0.65%. The chain joins TRBV18 to TRBJ1-6, with D possibly being TRBD1 (5 bases). This TCR came from a human donor in good health. The sequenced material came from Tregs sorted from blood. The CDR3 spells CASSRGTPLRPLHF. CDR3 nucleotide sequence: TGTGCCAGCTCACGCGGGACTCCCTTACGACCCCTCCACTTT.